Reported below is one TCR beta chain. What it binds is unknown. Lamina propria and intraepithelial lymphocytes were released by processing graft tissue. The protocol was immunoSEQ multiplex PCR, while the TCRdb copy is restricted to in-frame clones and leaves out a portion. This table holds a few thousand clones, about 72% found once. This entry is derived from a study of graft-versus-host responses after intestinal transplantation. Across the whole study: Recipients were all induced with anti-thymocyte globulin, then given tacrolimus and steroids for 3 to 4 years. Study outcomes and limitations: The study associated peak circulating GvH clone levels with early post-transplant HvG declines.

CDR1 is MGHRA, CDR2 YSYEKL, per germline. The CDR3 is 16 amino acids. The V end was cut by 1 base, the J end by 3 bases, with 13 bases between. This sequence was found in a human patient who received an intestinal transplant, so some T cells may come from the graft donor. J is TRBJ1-3 and V is TRBV4-1, with unresolved D. Sequencing was performed on ileum tissue, taken roughly 260 days after intestinal transplant. The CDR3 region is CASSQVDSLGGNTIYF. The DNA for the CDR3 is TGCGCCAGCAGCCAAGTGGACTCTTTGGGTGGAAACACCATATATTTT.